This T cell receptor beta chain derives from a study of shared clonotypes between healthy human individuals. In its sample, this clone was seen once. Clones were read by immunoSEQ multiplex PCR, and TCRdb kept only the in-frame ones, dropping some. The sample contains around 100,000 clones, 67% of which appear only once. V lost 4 bases, J lost 0 bases, and 18 bases lay in between. CDR1 SGHRS and CDR2 YFSETQ come from the germline V gene. This CDR3 is built from 17 residues. The specimen sequenced was memory CD8+ T cells sorted from blood. Regarding subset: CD45RO+ cells pooled with CCR7-negative TemRA cells. The rearrangement links TRBV5-1 to TRBJ2-3; D is ambiguous. The receptor's source is a man aged 25 to 40 in good health. The DNA of the CDR3 is TGCGCCAGCAGCCTACTCCCCGGTGGCAGTAGCACAGATACGCAGTATTTT. It translates to CASSLLPGGSSTDTQYF. Filled out from reference TRBV5-1 and TRBJ2-3, the complete variable domain reads KAGVTQTPRYLIKTRGQQVTLSCSPISGHRSVSWYQQTPGQGLQFLFEYFSETQRNKGNFPGRFSGRQFSNSRSEMNVSTLELGDSALYLCASSLLPGGSSTDTQYFGPGTRLTVL.